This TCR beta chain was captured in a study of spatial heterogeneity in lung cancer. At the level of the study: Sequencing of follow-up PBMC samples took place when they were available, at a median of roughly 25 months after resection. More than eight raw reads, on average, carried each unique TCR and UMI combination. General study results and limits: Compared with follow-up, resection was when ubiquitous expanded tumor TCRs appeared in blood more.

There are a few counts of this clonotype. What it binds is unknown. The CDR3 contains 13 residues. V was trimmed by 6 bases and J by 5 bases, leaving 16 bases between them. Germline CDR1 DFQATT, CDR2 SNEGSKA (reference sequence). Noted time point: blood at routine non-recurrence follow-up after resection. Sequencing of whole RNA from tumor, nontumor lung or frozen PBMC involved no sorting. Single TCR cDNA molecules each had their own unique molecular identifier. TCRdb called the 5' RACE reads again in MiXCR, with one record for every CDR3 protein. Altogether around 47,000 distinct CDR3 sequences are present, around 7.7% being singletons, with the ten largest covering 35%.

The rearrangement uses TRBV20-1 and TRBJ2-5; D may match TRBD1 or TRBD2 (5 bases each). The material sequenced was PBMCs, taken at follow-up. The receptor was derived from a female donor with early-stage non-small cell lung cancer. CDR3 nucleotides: TGCAGTGCCCGGGACGGACGATTGGAGACCCAGTACTTC. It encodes CSARDGRLETQYF.